This TCR beta chain was observed in a study of blood T cell repertoires in COVID-19 (dated by TCRdb to 2020 to 2021). For the wider study: The collaborator samples originated in the United States, Italy and Spain and spanned the acute and convalescent phases of COVID-19. The prospective study material was composed of cDNA or gDNA derived from T cells, B-cell-depleted T cells, or PBMCs. Subjects who had been exposed to COVID-19, were actively infected with it, or had recovered from it provided the deeply sampled blood TCRbeta repertoires that made up the dataset. The repertoires were made available in a free public database intended to serve as a resource for research on the immune response to SARS-CoV-2. Samples were obtained from the ongoing ImmuneRACE study (first 160 participants) and from over 1,000 subjects provided by 6 global collaborators. A de-identified subject ID, COVID-19 status, age in years and sex were almost always included in the sample metadata. Where HLA class I and class II types were available, the types were taken from metadata supplied by the sample provider, not from assay-based typing. What the work shows at the level of the full study, not this receptor alone: The amount of clinical and demographic metadata varied by source and participant and was provided uncurated.

TCRbeta CDR3 regions were amplified from genomic DNA using the immunoSEQ Assay, a bias-controlled multiplex PCR. Concerning the study's data processing: Nucleated cell counts per sample were estimated from amplification of reference gene primers within the assay. Sequence reads were collapsed and filtered to measure the absolute abundance of every unique TCRbeta CDR3 rearrangement. Productive Simpson clonality was computed per sample as the square root of Simpson's diversity index over productive rearrangements. TCRdb re-hosts the immuneACCESS table, in-frame sequences only. Its copies lack some clones; in the studies checked, an unresolved V gene accounts for under half of them, and the cause for the rest is not known. D and trimming were read from the DNA, whereas the V and J calls and clone size are those reported in that table. The sample contains 200,000 to 250,000 clones, approximately 84% of them found a single time. The biggest ten clones account for more than 2.5% of the sample.

With regard to this clone: The target of this receptor is not known. Within one base of it there is no much larger clone, and no base qualities were kept.

A second Seattle source provided samples from volunteer blood donors who had recovered from COVID-19. Collaborating institutions collected whole blood in K2EDTA tubes following their own protocols. For TCRbeta analysis, collaborators shipped samples in one of three forms: frozen whole blood, isolated PBMCs, or DNA extracted from either of those sample types. This TCR derives from a woman in her thirties who had recovered from COVID-19. Sequenced sample: peripheral blood.

The nucleotide sequence is TGTGCCAGCAGCTTCGGGGGGAGAGAGACCCAGTACTTC. Translated, it gives CASSFGGRETQYF. The receptor chain draws on TRBV7-3 and TRBJ2-5, and TRBD2 matches 7 of the central bases. CDR3 length: 13 amino acids, cysteine to phenylalanine. Only CDR3 DNA remains: 39 bases, in frame from the first base. Via the germline V gene, CDR1 is SGHTA and CDR2 FQGTGA. V ends up 3 bases short and J 4 bases short, with an unmatched junction base count of 2.